This T cell receptor (beta chain) was recorded in a study of cytomegalovirus exposure and HLA in healthy donors. General study points: Some public TCRs appeared in many individuals, while most sequences were rare. High sensitivity and specificity were reportedly achieved when the classifier diagnosed cytomegalovirus status. First-cohort TCR clusters were later found to tend to co-occur in the roughly 130 validation repertoires.

As for this clone: The antigen is unknown.

Using immunoSEQ multiplex PCR, the repertoire was profiled, and TCRdb retains in-frame clones only, with some absent. The table includes about 110,000 clones, around 85% detected once. V was clipped by 9 bases and J by 7 bases, with 10 bases between them. The CDR3 is made up of 11 amino acids. Germline assignment: CDR1 LNHDA and CDR2 SQIVND (reference sequence). Among the 110 or so subjects of the validation cohort, separate from the approximately 700-subject first cohort, were the donors. The source of this sequence is a woman under 30 in good health and CMV-seronegative. Sequenced input: PBMCs. The chain couples TRBV19 to TRBJ1-5; no firm D call. The CDR3, as DNA: TGTGCCAGGATTCAGGAACAGCCCCAGCATTTT. This codes for CARIQEQPQHF.